Sequencing of this T cell receptor beta chain was carried out in a study of Ad26.COV2.S vaccination and SARS-CoV-2 variants. Produced via immunoSEQ multiplex PCR; TCRdb's table is partial and in-frame only. The sample has 430,000 or so clones, around nine tenths seen once. Treatment: around 19 received Ad26.COV2.S at low or high dose, single or two shots; five or six received placebo; per-sample allocation not given. The samples date from day 63 after the first vaccine or placebo injection. An adult aged 18-55 years in Boston served as the donor. The CDR3 loop spans 13 amino acids. The V and J ends lost 3 bases and 8 bases, in that order; junction bases with no gene match: 6. Germline CDR1 LNHDA, CDR2 SQIVND (reference sequence).

This chain joins TRBV19 and TRBJ1-2, with 7 nucleotides matching TRBD1. Specimen: peripheral blood, collected in a trial of Ad26.COV2.S vaccine versus placebo. This TCR came from a person between 18 and 65 years old who received the Ad26.COV2.S COVID-19 vaccine or a placebo. The CDR3 spells CASSMDRLGGYTF. The CDR3 region has the DNA TGTGCCAGTAGTATGGACAGGCTTGGGGGCTACACCTTC. Combining the CDR3 with reference TRBV19 and TRBJ1-2 gives the whole variable domain DGGITQSPKYLFRKEGQNVTLSCEQNLNHDAMYWYRQDPGQGLRLIYYSQIVNDFQKGDIAEGYSVSREKKESFPLTVTSAQKNPTAFYLCASSMDRLGGYTFGSGTRLTVV.